This T cell receptor (beta chain) was found in a study of control samples from healthy donors and cancer patients (dated by TCRdb to about 2020). Trimming takes 4 bases off V and 9 bases off J; junction bases not matched to a gene: 13. The germline V gene sets CDR1 to SGHVS and CDR2 to FNYEAQ. The CDR3 contains 17 residues, cysteine and phenylalanine counted. Kept here is only the CDR3 DNA, which spans 51 bases and is read in frame from base 1. Libraries were built with the immunoSEQ multiplex PCR assay. TCRdb stores this immuneACCESS table with in-frame sequences only. Part of the clones is absent; in the studies checked, under half of the shortfall reflects unresolved V genes, and no reason is known for the rest. Here the sample has some 150,000 clones; 93% occur a single time. 4.1% of the sample is in the top ten clones. In regard to this clone: Its binding antigen is unknown. Within one base of it there is no much larger clone, and no base qualities were kept.

Sequencing was done on a sample of blood. This chain is built from TRBV7-6 and TRBJ2-6; 9 nucleotides in the junction match TRBD1. This TCR was sampled from a woman aged 55-69 years in good health. This receptor carries the CDR3 CASSSTQRQGGSNVLTF. The sequenced DNA: TGTGCCAGCAGCTCCACCCAAAGACAGGGGGGAAGCAACGTCCTGACTTTC.